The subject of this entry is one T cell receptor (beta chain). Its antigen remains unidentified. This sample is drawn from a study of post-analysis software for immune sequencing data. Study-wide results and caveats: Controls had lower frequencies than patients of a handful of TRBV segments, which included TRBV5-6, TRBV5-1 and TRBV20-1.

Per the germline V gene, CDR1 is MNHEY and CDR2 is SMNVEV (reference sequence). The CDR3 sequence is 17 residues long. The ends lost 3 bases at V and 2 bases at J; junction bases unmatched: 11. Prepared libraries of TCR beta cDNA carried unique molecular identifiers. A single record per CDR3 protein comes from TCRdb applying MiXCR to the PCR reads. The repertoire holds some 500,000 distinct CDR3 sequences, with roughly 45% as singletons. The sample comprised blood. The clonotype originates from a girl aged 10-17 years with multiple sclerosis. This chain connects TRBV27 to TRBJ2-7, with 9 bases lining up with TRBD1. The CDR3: CASSFYGTGTGTYEQYF. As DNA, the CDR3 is TGTGCCAGCAGTTTCTACGGTACCGGGACAGGGACCTACGAGCAGTACTTC.